The 12 T cell receptor beta chains below were found in one sample sequenced in a study of T cell responses to AZD1222 COVID-19 vaccine. Sequencing used immunoSEQ multiplex PCR; TCRdb keeps in-frame clones, though not all of them. This sample has 84,000 or so clones, with 70% to 90% found just once. This specimen consisted of peripheral blood, obtained on day 0 of AZD1222 vaccination. The source is an adult in good health.

This clone came up once. The chain recombines TRBV19 with TRBJ2-5; 10 nucleotides line up with TRBD2. The CDR3 totals 14 residues. The V gene end was trimmed by 3 bases and the J gene end by 8 bases; junction bases not matched to a gene: 6. Germline CDR1 is LNHDA and CDR2 is SQIVND (reference sequence). The CDR3 DNA sequence: TGTGCCAGTAGTATGCGGCTAGCGGGAGATACCCAGTACTTC. Translating gives CASSMRLAGDTQYF.

J is TRBJ1-2 and V is TRBV7-8, with D possibly TRBD1 on 5 matching bases. V shed 2 bases and J shed 3 bases, with 22 bases lying between them. Germline CDR1 and CDR2: SGHVS and FQNEAQ. The CDR3 covers 18 residues. The chain's CDR3 is CASSLLGPTGHLDYGYTF. CDR3 sequence (DNA): TGTGCCAGCAGCTTATTGGGACCCACAGGCCACTTAGACTATGGCTACACCTTC.

The J gene is TRBJ1-1, the V gene TRBV27, with TRBD1 as a possible D gene (5 bases). With 3 bases removed from V and 6 bases from J, the gap between germline ends came to 11 bases. The CDR3 is made up of 13 amino acids. Germline values: CDR1 MNHEY, CDR2 SMNVEV (reference sequence). The CDR3 here is CASSFYRSPEAFF. In DNA form, the CDR3 reads TGTGCCAGCAGTTTTTACAGGTCCCCTGAAGCTTTCTTT.

The chain employs TRBV5-1 and TRBJ1-5; TRBD1 might be the D (5 bases). CDR3 length: 15 residues. Trimming left V 1 base short and J 2 bases short, with 10 bases between. Per germline, CDR1 SGHRS and CDR2 YFSETQ. The CDR3 loop reads CASSLWGVGNQPQHF. CDR3 in DNA: TGCGCCAGCAGCTTGTGGGGGGTCGGCAATCAGCCCCAGCATTTT.

The chain couples TRBV9 to TRBJ2-4; 10 positions match TRBD1. This CDR3 has 17 residues. The V gene's germline CDR1 is SGDLS and CDR2 YYNGEE. Losses at the gene ends were 3 bases for V and 4 bases for J; bases not matched to a gene: 10. The CDR3 bases are TGTGCCAGCAGCGACTACGCCGGGACAGGGGTGAAAAACATTCAGTACTTC. Protein: CASSDYAGTGVKNIQYF.

The V gene is TRBV6-2 or TRBV6-3, the J gene TRBJ1-6, with D perhaps TRBD1 (5 bases). The CDR3 runs to 15 residues. CDR1 is MNHEY and CDR2 is SVGEGT in the germline V gene. Trimming cost V 7 bases and J 7 bases, with 17 bases left between them. This chain's CDR3 is CASNPTQGLNSPLHF. The CDR3 bases are TGTGCCAGCAACCCTACCCAGGGCCTAAATTCACCCCTCCACTTT.

The chain combines TRBV6-5 with TRBJ1-2, with D possibly TRBD1 on 5 matching bases. Deletions cut 6 bases from V and 8 bases from J, with 19 bases between. The CDR3 is 14 amino acids. Germline values: CDR1 MNHEY, CDR2 SVGAGI. CDR3 sequence (DNA): TGTGCCAGCAGCGGGACCTACAATAACGGGGGCTACACCTTC. It translates to CASSGTYNNGGYTF.

The chain couples TRBV6-6 to TRBJ1-6, with 7 bases aligning to TRBD1. V lost 5 bases to trimming and J lost 10 bases; unmatched junction nucleotides: 8. Germline CDR1 and CDR2: MNHNY and SVGAGI (reference sequence). The CDR3 contains 14 residues. DNA of the CDR3: TGTGCCAGCAGTCCGGACAGGACTCGATCACCCCTCCACTTT. This gives the protein CASSPDRTRSPLHF.

V usage is TRBV9 and J usage is TRBJ2-3; 8 bases match TRBD2. Germline V gene sequence: CDR1 SGDLS, CDR2 YYNGEE. CDR3 length equals 15 residues. V gave up 3 bases and J gave up 1 base; unmatched junction bases: 4. The CDR3 DNA reads TGTGCCAGCAGCGCCCGTAGCGGGGGCACAGATACGCAGTATTTT. Residues: CASSARSGGTDTQYF.

The chain recombines TRBV5-1 with TRBJ2-3, with 9 bases that match TRBD1. The trim removed 1 base at V and 3 bases at J, leaving 6 bases unmatched. From germline, CDR1 is SGHRS and CDR2 YFSETQ. This CDR3 is built from 16 residues. This chain's CDR3 is CASSLQGQGVTDTQYF. For the CDR3, the DNA is TGCGCCAGCAGCTTGCAGGGACAGGGAGTGACAGATACGCAGTATTTT.

The V and J genes are TRBV7-3 and TRBJ1-1; D not certain. The CDR3 covers 13 residues. The V and J ends lost 3 bases and 0 bases respectively, with 5 bases between them. Germline V lookup: CDR1 SGHTA, CDR2 FQGTGA. The CDR3 region has the DNA TGTGCCAGCAGCTTCCAGATGAACACTGAAGCTTTCTTT. Amino acid sequence: CASSFQMNTEAFF.

The chain links TRBV6-5 to TRBJ1-4; no firm D call. The CDR3 length is 15 residues. The germline gives CDR1 MNHEY, CDR2 SVGAGI. The ends were cut back, 6 bases at V and 0 bases at J, with 11 bases in the middle. Here the CDR3 reads CASRGMETTNEKLFF. DNA of the CDR3: TGTGCCAGCAGGGGGATGGAGACAACTAATGAAAAACTGTTTTTT.